Below, 19 T cell receptor beta chains from the same sample are listed, as sequenced in a study of Ad26.COV2.S vaccination and SARS-CoV-2 variants (dated by TCRdb to the early 2020s). The library was produced with the immunoSEQ multiplex PCR assay. This is the immuneACCESS table as TCRdb keeps it, with only in-frame sequences that have V and J called. A part of the clones is gone; compared with another copy, unresolved V genes explain less than half, and the rest is unexplained. This sample gives roughly 450,000 clones in total; about nine tenths of them show up just once. Of the sample, roughly an eighth falls within the top ten clones. The treatment or condition label corresponds to: roughly 18 received Ad26.COV2.S at low or high dose, single or two shots; about 5 received placebo; per-sample allocation not given. For vaccine and placebo recipients, the sequenced repertoires came from samples collected on day 63 after the first injection.

The input for sequencing was peripheral blood, taken in a trial of Ad26.COV2.S vaccine versus placebo. These receptors were collected from a person between 18 and 65 years old who received the Ad26.COV2.S COVID-19 vaccine or a placebo.

The chain is built from TRBV6-6 and TRBJ2-1, with D possibly being TRBD1 (5 bases). CDR1 MNHNY and CDR2 SVGAGI come from the germline V gene (reference sequence). This CDR3 region has 14 residues. V lost 2 bases and J 3 bases, leaving 8 bases between the germline ends. CDR3 protein: CASSYDSNYNEQFF. The CDR3 DNA reads as TGTGCCAGCAGTTACGACAGTAACTACAATGAGCAGTTCTTC.

This clone was recorded once. The gene calls are TRBV7-9 and TRBJ1-3; TRBD1 agrees at 7 bases. Germline V CDR1 and CDR2: SEHNR, FQNEAQ (reference sequence). The CDR3 consists of 15 residues. Trimming at V came to 5 bases and at J to 1 base, leaving 5 bases not matched to a gene. The CDR3 here is CASSPTGRSGNTIYF. In DNA, the CDR3 is TGTGCCAGCAGCCCGACAGGGCGGTCTGGAAACACCATATATTTT.

The gene calls are TRBV7-8 and TRBJ2-5; a possible D gene is TRBD2 (5 bases). V lost 5 bases, J lost 0 bases, and 10 bases lay in between. The CDR3 consists of 14 residues. Germline lookup yields CDR1 SGHVS and CDR2 FQNEAQ. CDR3 DNA: TGTGCCAGCAGCCCAGCGGAGGACCAAGAGACCCAGTACTTC. Its translation is CASSPAEDQETQYF.

The rearrangement uses TRBV29-1 and TRBJ1-1; 8 bases are shared with TRBD1. Germline CDR1 is SQVTM and CDR2 is ANQGSEA. The length of the CDR3 is 13 residues. V shed 1 base and J 5 bases; nucleotides not matched to a gene: 3. CDR3 region: CSVEADRETEAFF. DNA for the CDR3: TGCAGCGTTGAAGCGGACAGGGAAACTGAAGCTTTCTTT. The full variable domain, rest sourced from reference TRBV29-1 and TRBJ1-1, is SAVISQKPSRDICQRGTSLTIQCQVDSQVTMMFWYRQQPGQSLTLIATANQGSEATYESGFVIDKFPISRPNLTFSTLTVSNMSPEDSSIYLCSVEADRETEAFFGQGTRLTVV.

The chain recombines TRBV6-5 with TRBJ1-1; D is ambiguous. The germline V gene encodes CDR1 MNHEY and CDR2 SVGAGI. V shed 2 bases and J shed 12 bases, with 25 bases lying between them. CDR3 length: 16 residues. The CDR3 region has the DNA TGTGCCAGCAGTTACAGTCAGCGCCTATCCCTCACTGACACTTTCTTT. As protein: CASSYSQRLSLTDTFF.

The V gene is TRBV7-9, the J gene TRBJ2-7; D is perhaps TRBD1 (6 bases). Germline V lookup: CDR1 SEHNR, CDR2 FQNEAQ (reference sequence). The CDR3 is 11 amino acids. Trimming stripped 4 bases from V and 6 bases from J, with 7 bases between. CDR3 region: CASSSRGEQYF. For the CDR3, the DNA is TGTGCCAGCAGCTCCAGGGGCGAGCAGTACTTC.

The chain links TRBV12-5 to TRBJ1-5, with 7 bases that match TRBD1. Germline lookup yields CDR1 LGHNT and CDR2 FRNRAP. This CDR3 has 20 residues. J lost 0 bases, V lost 1 base, and 15 bases had no gene match. CDR3 region: CASGLGRGGQGPYSNQPQHF. The CDR3 DNA reads TGTGCTAGTGGTTTGGGTCGAGGGGGCCAGGGGCCCTATAGCAATCAGCCCCAGCATTTT.

Points on this clone: The same CDR3 can be traced to other DNA sequences in this sample. The chain uses TRBV4-1 and TRBJ2-7; D remains ambiguous. CDR1 and CDR2 from the germline V gene are MGHRA and YSYEKL. V was cut by 1 base and J by 0 bases, with 4 bases left in between. The CDR3 has 13 residues. DNA of the CDR3: TGCGCCAGCAGCCAAGGTGGCTCCTACGAGCAGTACTTC. It encodes CASSQGGSYEQYF.

CDR3 nucleotides: TGTGCCAGCAGGTTAGCGGGAGAGGCCGATACGCAGTATTTT. This gives the protein CASRLAGEADTQYF. The gene calls are TRBV6-5 and TRBJ2-3; 9 bases line up with TRBD2. The CDR3 spans 14 residues. Germline-derived CDR1 and CDR2 are MNHEY and SVGAGI. V trimming: 6 bases; J trimming: 6 bases; junction bases outside the gene matches: 7.

The rearrangement uses TRBV7-8 and TRBJ2-2; 7 positions agree with TRBD2. Germline values: CDR1 SGHVS, CDR2 FQNEAQ. This CDR3 is built from 15 residues. After removal of 8 bases from V and 4 bases from J, the junction contained 10 bases not matched to a gene. The CDR3 loop is CASQHWGGFTGELFF. The CDR3 bases are TGTGCCAGCCAACACTGGGGGGGGTTCACCGGGGAGCTGTTTTTT.

The CDR3 loop is CASSLHTGGKPYEQYF. CDR3 DNA sequence: TGTGCCAGCAGTTTACACACAGGGGGCAAACCCTACGAGCAGTACTTC. V usage is TRBV28 and J usage is TRBJ2-7; 9 bases fit TRBD1. Germline CDR1 reads MDHEN; CDR2 reads SYDVKM. V trimming: 2 bases; J trimming: 2 bases; junction bases outside the gene matches: 7. This CDR3 is 16 amino acids long.

This chain links TRBV19 with TRBJ2-3; TRBD2 matches at 11 bases. The CDR3 spans 18 residues. With 0 bases clipped from V and 2 bases from J, the junction kept 7 bases outside the gene matches. Germline assignment: CDR1 LNHDA and CDR2 SQIVND (reference sequence). CDR3 sequence: CASSIELAGGAYTDTQYF. CDR3 DNA sequence: TGTGCCAGTAGTATAGAGCTAGCGGGAGGCGCGTACACAGATACGCAGTATTTT.

The rearrangement joins TRBV30 to TRBJ2-7, with TRBD2 matching 11 bases. The V segment lost 0 bases and the J segment 8 bases; nucleotides outside the gene matches: 3. The CDR3 loop spans 13 amino acids. Germline V gene data show CDR1 as GTSNPN and CDR2 as SVGIG (reference sequence). CDR3 in DNA: TGTGCCTGGAGTGTACTAGCGGGAGCACAGCAGTACTTC. Translation: CAWSVLAGAQQYF.

This clone was seen only a few times. V and J are TRBV11-2 and TRBJ1-5; D uncertain. Trimming took off 0 bases at V and 1 base at J, with 1 base between the two ends. The CDR3 runs to 13 residues. Germline-derived CDR1 and CDR2 are SGHAT and FQNNGV. The CDR3 sequence: CASSLESNQPQHF. The CDR3 coding sequence is TGTGCCAGCAGCTTAGAGAGCAATCAGCCCCAGCATTTT. The variable domain in full, completed from reference TRBV11-2 and TRBJ1-5, reads EAGVAQSPRYKIIEKRQSVAFWCNPISGHATLYWYQQILGQGPKLLIQFQNNGVVDDSQLPKDRFSAERLKGVDSTLKIQPAKLEDSAVYLCASSLESNQPQHFGDGTRLSIL.

J is TRBJ2-1 and V is TRBV19; D not certain. CDR3 size: 15 residues. Trimming removed 1 base from V and 0 bases from J, with 7 bases in between. Germline lookup yields CDR1 LNHDA and CDR2 SQIVND (reference sequence). The CDR3 region is CASSIVPPSYNEQFF. DNA for the CDR3: TGTGCCAGTAGTATAGTCCCACCCTCCTACAATGAGCAGTTCTTC.

CDR3 sequence reads: CASSKRLAGASSSTDTQYF. CDR3 nucleotide sequence: TGTGCCAGCAGCAAGAGACTAGCGGGCGCCTCGTCTAGCACAGATACGCAGTATTTT. V gene TRBV9 combines with J gene TRBJ2-3, with TRBD2 matching 10 bases. The CDR3 is 19 amino acids. V was clipped by 4 bases and J by 0 bases; unmatched bases: 14. Germline V gives CDR1 SGDLS, CDR2 YYNGEE. Filled out from reference TRBV9 and TRBJ2-3, the complete variable domain reads DSGVTQTPKHLITATGQRVTLRCSPRSGDLSVYWYQQSLDQGLQFLIQYYNGEERAKGNILERFSAQQFPDLHSELNLSSLELGDSALYFCASSKRLAGASSSTDTQYFGPGTRLTVL.

This chain joins TRBV12-3 or TRBV12-4 and TRBJ2-1, with unresolved D. V shed 7 bases and J shed 5 bases, with 12 bases lying between them. This CDR3 comprises 13 residues. The CDR3 is CASTQSANNEQFF. The CDR3 region has the DNA TGTGCCAGCACCCAGTCGGCTAACAATGAGCAGTTCTTC.

The chain joins TRBV5-1 to TRBJ2-3; no clear D. V lost 0 bases, J lost 4 bases, and 15 bases lay in between. The CDR3 runs 16 residues. CDR1 SGHRS and CDR2 YFSETQ come from the germline V gene. CDR3 nucleotide sequence: TGCGCCAGCAGCTTGGAGGTTTCCCCCATGGCAGATACGCAGTATTTT. It codes for CASSLEVSPMADTQYF.

The chain employs TRBV19 and TRBJ2-2, with TRBD2 matching over 11 bases. From germline, CDR1 is LNHDA and CDR2 SQIVND (reference sequence). The V and J ends lost 7 bases and 4 bases, in that order; junction bases with no gene match: 11. CDR3 length equals 17 residues. The CDR3 loop reads CASTRTGTSGFTGELFF. The CDR3 region has the DNA TGTGCCAGTACCCGTACCGGGACTAGCGGATTCACCGGGGAGCTGTTTTTT.